This T cell receptor beta chain was obtained from a study of blood T cell repertoires in COVID-19. Study-wide context: Samples taken during acute and convalescent COVID-19 were collected in the United States, Italy and Spain. Nucleic acid was either cDNA or gDNA, and it came from T cells, B-cell-depleted T cells, or PBMCs.

Germline CDR1 and CDR2: SGHVS and FQNEAQ. Deletions cut 4 bases from V and 7 bases from J, with 14 bases between. The CDR3 loop spans 13 amino acids. Per the original data handling: Reference gene primer amplification gave nucleated cell count estimates. Measured with immunoSEQ multiplex PCR; TCRdb has only the in-frame clones, and not every one. V, J and clone size were drawn from that table, and D and trimming were deduced from the DNA. The table shows around 95,000 clones, with 75% to 95% occurring only once. This sequence originates from a middle-aged man with acute or convalescent COVID-19. The genes are TRBV7-8 and TRBJ2-7; D is possibly TRBD1 (6 bases). Sequenced input: peripheral blood. The CDR3 region is CASSSMQGYEQYF. CDR3 DNA sequence: TGTGCCAGCAGCTCCATGCAGGGGTATGAGCAGTACTTC.